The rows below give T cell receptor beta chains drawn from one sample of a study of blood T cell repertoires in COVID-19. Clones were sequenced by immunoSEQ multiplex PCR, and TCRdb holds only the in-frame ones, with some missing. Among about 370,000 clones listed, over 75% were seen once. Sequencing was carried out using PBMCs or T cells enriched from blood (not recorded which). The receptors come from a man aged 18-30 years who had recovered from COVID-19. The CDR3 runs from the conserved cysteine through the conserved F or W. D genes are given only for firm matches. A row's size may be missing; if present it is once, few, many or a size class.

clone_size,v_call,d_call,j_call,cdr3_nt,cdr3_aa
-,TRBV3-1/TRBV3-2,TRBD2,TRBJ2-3,TGTGCCAGACGGGGACTAGGAGGTCCAGATACGCAGTATTTT,CARRGLGGPDTQYF
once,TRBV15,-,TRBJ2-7,TGTGCCACCAGCAGAGATTCTTACGAGCAGTACTTC,CATSRDSYEQYF
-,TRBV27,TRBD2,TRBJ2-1,TGTGCCAGCAGTTTAAGACTAGCGGGGGGTTCTGAGCAGTTCTTC,CASSLRLAGGSEQFF
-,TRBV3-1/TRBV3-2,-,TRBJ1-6,TGTGCCAGCAGCCAAGGCACACCAGGAAATTCACCCCTCCACTTT,CASSQGTPGNSPLHF
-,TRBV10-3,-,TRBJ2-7,TGTGCCATCAGTGAGTTAACACGGAGGGACGAGCAGTACTTC,CAISELTRRDEQYF
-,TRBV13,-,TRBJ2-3,TGTGCCAGCAGCTTAGCGTGGGGGCCCCGCACAGATACGCAGTATTTT,CASSLAWGPRTDTQYF
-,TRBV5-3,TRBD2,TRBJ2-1,TGTGCCAGAAGCTTATACCGACTAGCGGGGAGCTCCTACAATGAGCAGTTCTTC,CARSLYRLAGSSYNEQFF
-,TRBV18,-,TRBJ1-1,TGTGCCAGCCGGCAGAGGGCGAACACTGAAGCTTTCTTT,CASRQRANTEAFF
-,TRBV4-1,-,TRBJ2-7,TGCGCCAGCAGCCAAGGTTTCGGGAGTTACGAGCAGTACTTC,CASSQGFGSYEQYF
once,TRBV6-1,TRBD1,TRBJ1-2,TGTGCCAGCAGTGACAGGGGGTATTATGGCTACACCTTC,CASSDRGYYGYTF
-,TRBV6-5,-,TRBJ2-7,TGTGCCAGTTCCGATGAGGCGGGTAGCTCCTACGAGCAGTACTTC,CASSDEAGSSYEQYF
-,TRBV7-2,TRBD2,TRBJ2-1,TGTGCCAGCAGCTTAGGGCTAGCGGGAGTGGATGAGCAGTTCTTC,CASSLGLAGVDEQFF
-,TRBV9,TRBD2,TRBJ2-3,TGTGCCAGCAGCGTAGAGTTAAATGGGGGTAGCGGGAGTGGAGATACGCAGTATTTT,CASSVELNGGSGSGDTQYF
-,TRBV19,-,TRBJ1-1,TGTGCCAGTAGTATAACAGGGATGAACACTGAAGCTTTCTTT,CASSITGMNTEAFF
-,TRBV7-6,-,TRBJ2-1,TGTGCCAGCAGCTTACAGGGTTATAGACTCAATGAGCAGTTCTTC,CASSLQGYRLNEQFF
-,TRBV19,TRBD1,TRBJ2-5,TGTGCCAGTAGTCCCCCGACAGGGGCGCTCCAAGAGACCCAGTACTTC,CASSPPTGALQETQYF
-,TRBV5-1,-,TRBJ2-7,TGCGCCAGCAGCTTGTCACAATACGAGCAGTACTTC,CASSLSQYEQYF
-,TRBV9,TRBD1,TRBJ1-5,TGTGCCAGCAGCGTGAAGACAGGGGGGACCAATCAGCCCCAGCATTTT,CASSVKTGGTNQPQHF
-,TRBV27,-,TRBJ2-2,TGTGCCAGCAGTTTAAACAGGGTGACCGGGGAGCTGTTTTTT,CASSLNRVTGELFF
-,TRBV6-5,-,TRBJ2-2,TGTGCCAGCAGTTACCGTAGCACAGGGATCTCCGGGGAGCTGTTTTTT,CASSYRSTGISGELFF
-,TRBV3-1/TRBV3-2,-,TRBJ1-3,TGTGCCAGCAGCCAAGTCAGAAACACCATATATTTT,CASSQVRNTIYF
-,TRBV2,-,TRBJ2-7,TGTGCCAGTGCGGCCGGGGGCTACGAGCAGTACTTC,CASAAGGYEQYF
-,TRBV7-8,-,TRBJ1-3,TGTGCCAGCAGCTTCCGCGGGGTCGTAGACACCATATATTTT,CASSFRGVVDTIYF
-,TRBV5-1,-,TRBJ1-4,TGCGCCAGCAGCTTGGGTGGGGGCGTTGAAAAACTGTTTTTT,CASSLGGGVEKLFF
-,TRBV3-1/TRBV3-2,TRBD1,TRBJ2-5,TGTGCCAGCAGCCTAACAGGGGTACAAGAGACCCAGTACTTC,CASSLTGVQETQYF
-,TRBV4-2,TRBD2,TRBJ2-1,TGTGCCAGCAGCCAACCAAGCGGGGGGCATTACAATGAGCAGTTCTTC,CASSQPSGGHYNEQFF
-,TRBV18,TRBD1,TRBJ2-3,TGTGCCAGCTCACCACTAGAAGGGGGCATGGATACGCAGTATTTT,CASSPLEGGMDTQYF
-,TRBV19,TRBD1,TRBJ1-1,TGTGCCAGTACTACAGGGGGCATCGACACTGAAGCTTTCTTT,CASTTGGIDTEAFF
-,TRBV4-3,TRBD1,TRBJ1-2,TGCGCCAGCAGCCAAGAGGGACAGGGGATTGGGGGCTACACCTTC,CASSQEGQGIGGYTF
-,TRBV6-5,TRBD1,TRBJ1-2,TGTGCCAGCAGGTACGGGACAGGGGTCGGCTACACCTTC,CASRYGTGVGYTF
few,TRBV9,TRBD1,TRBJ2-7,TGTGCCAGCAGCGTGCTACGGGACAGGGGGTCCTACGAGCAGTACTTC,CASSVLRDRGSYEQYF
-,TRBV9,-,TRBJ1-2,TGTGCCAGCAGCGTCGGCCAGGAGGGTTATGGCTACACCTTC,CASSVGQEGYGYTF
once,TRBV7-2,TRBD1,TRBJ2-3,TGTGCCAGCAGCTTAGAGGGACAGGGATCGGCAGATACGCAGTATTTT,CASSLEGQGSADTQYF
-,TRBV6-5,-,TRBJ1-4,TGTGCCAGCAGTTACTCAGCCCAGGGAGGCGAAAAACTGTTTTTT,CASSYSAQGGEKLFF
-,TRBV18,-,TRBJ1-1,TGTGCCAGCTCACCGAGTGGAGGAAACACTGAAGCTTTCTTT,CASSPSGGNTEAFF
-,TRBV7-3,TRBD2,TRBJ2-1,TGTGCCAGCAGCTCGGCACTTCGGGAGGGCAATGAGCAGTTCTTC,CASSSALREGNEQFF
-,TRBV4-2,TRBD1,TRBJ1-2,TGTGCCAGCAGCCAAGCTGACAGGGGGAACTATGGCTACACCTTC,CASSQADRGNYGYTF
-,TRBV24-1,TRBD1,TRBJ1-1,TGTGCCACAAACTTTAACCGGGACAGAAGTCAGGCTTTCTTT,CATNFNRDRSQAFF
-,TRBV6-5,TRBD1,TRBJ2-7,TGTGCCAGCAGATACTCCAGCCGGGACAGATTGTACGAGCAGTACTTC,CASRYSSRDRLYEQYF
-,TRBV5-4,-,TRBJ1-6,TGTGCCAGCAGCTTGGAGGGGAATATGCCTGGATCACCCCTCCACTTT,CASSLEGNMPGSPLHF
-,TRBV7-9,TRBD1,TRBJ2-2,TGTGCCAGCACTAGGCAACGACAGGGTAGGACCGGGGAGCTGTTTTTT,CASTRQRQGRTGELFF